This record looks at one TCR beta chain sequence and its context. The antigen remains undetermined. The data were taken from a study of cytomegalovirus exposure and HLA in healthy donors. Study background: A preliminary data release comprised tens of millions of unique TCRs obtained from HLA-typed donors. Study-wide results and caveats: TCR beta chains numbering roughly 150 were designated cytomegalovirus-associated. Being productive about 90% or about 30% of the time was typical of most TCR beta V segments in an earlier analysis.

The ends were cut back, 8 bases at V and 7 bases at J, with 11 bases in the middle. Germline CDR1 reads SQVTM; CDR2 reads ANQGSEA. The CDR3 consists of 10 residues. 60 Vbeta and 13 Jbeta primers were used in PCR. Data came from immunoSEQ multiplex PCR; TCRdb stores just in-frame clones and leaves some out. The data contain roughly 97,000 clones, roughly 75% of them seen just once; the ten biggest clones take up around 1.5%. Among the donors, all were healthy bone marrow donors. The sequencing sample was made of PBMCs. V usage is TRBV29-1 and J usage is TRBJ1-1; D gene unclear. This TCR was recovered from a woman aged 40 to 50 in good health and CMV-seronegative. The CDR3 sequence is CSIVLGEAFF. CDR3 nucleotide sequence: TGCAGCATTGTACTCGGTGAAGCTTTCTTT.